The present T cell receptor (beta chain) was sequenced within a study of immune characterization of retroperitoneal liposarcoma. TCRdb reprocessed the PCR reads via MiXCR and lists one record per CDR3 protein. Of over 3,000 distinct CDR3 sequences in the sample, about 25% were seen once. This TCR was sampled from a female donor with retroperitoneal liposarcoma. Sample: tumor tissue.

CDR3 DNA: TGTGCCAGCAGCCATCAGAGTAGCGGAACCTACAATGAGCAGTTCTTC. It specifies CASSHQSSGTYNEQFF. The chain has TRBV12-3 or TRBV12-4 and TRBJ2-1, with D tentatively TRBD2 (6 bases). There are 16 residues in the CDR3. The V and J ends lost 6 bases and 2 bases respectively, with 17 bases between them.